Each of the 30 T cell receptor beta chains below was sequenced from the same sample in a study of glioma-infiltrating T cells after dendritic cell vaccination. TCRdb's copy holds only in-frame clones and misses some; the assay was immunoSEQ multiplex PCR. The table has approximately 93,000 clones, 85% seen once. Specified time point: after dendritic cell vaccination, including at tumor progression/relapse. The specimen comprised blood, sampled after dendritic cell vaccination. The receptors here all came from a human donor with glioblastoma.

The V call is TRBV2, the J call TRBJ2-2; 8 positions match TRBD1. V lost 8 bases to trimming and J lost 4 bases; unmatched junction nucleotides: 12. Germline CDR1 and CDR2: SNHLY and FYNNEI. The CDR3 sequence is 16 residues long. For the CDR3, the DNA is TGTGCCAGCCAAGGCCCGACAGGGGCTATCACCGGGGAGCTGTTTTTT. Protein sequence: CASQGPTGAITGELFF.

CDR3 sequence: CASSKTGTTEAFF. In DNA, the CDR3 is TGTGCCAGCAGTAAGACAGGGACCACTGAAGCTTTCTTT. The J gene is TRBJ1-1, the V gene TRBV7-2; TRBD1 matches 7 bases. The CDR3 contains 13 residues. Germline CDR1 is SGHTA and CDR2 is FQGNSA. J lost 4 bases, V lost 6 bases, and 5 bases had no gene match.

This rearrangement joins TRBV9 to TRBJ1-5; TRBD1 aligns across 9 bases. The ends lost 0 bases at V and 10 bases at J; junction bases unmatched: 5. This CDR3 is built from 14 residues. CDR1 is SGDLS, CDR2 YYNGEE, per germline. This CDR3 reads CASSVAGTGSPQHF. In nucleotides, the CDR3 is TGTGCCAGCAGCGTAGCGGGGACAGGGAGTCCCCAGCATTTT. Variable domain in full (rest from reference TRBV9 and TRBJ1-5): DSGVTQTPKHLITATGQRVTLRCSPRSGDLSVYWYQQSLDQGLQFLIQYYNGEERAKGNILERFSAQQFPDLHSELNLSSLELGDSALYFCASSVAGTGSPQHFGDGTRLSIL.

This chain links TRBV4-1 with TRBJ1-5; TRBD1 matches at 7 bases. CDR3 size: 14 residues. From germline, CDR1 is MGHRA and CDR2 YSYEKL. The V and J ends lost 1 base and 8 bases, in that order; junction bases with no gene match: 5. The CDR3 coding sequence is TGCGCCAGCAGCCAAGGACAGGGTCCGGAGCCCCAGCATTTT. Its protein product is CASSQGQGPEPQHF.

CDR3 amino acids: CASSFSSLGVYEQYF. CDR3 DNA sequence: TGTGCCAGCAGTTTCTCTTCCCTCGGGGTCTACGAGCAGTACTTC. The chain employs TRBV28 and TRBJ2-7, with a tentative D call TRBD2 (5 bases). CDR1 MDHEN and CDR2 SYDVKM come from the germline V gene. The ends were cut back, 3 bases at V and 3 bases at J, with 15 bases in the middle. The CDR3 has 15 residues.

This sequence joins TRBV10-3 and TRBJ1-3; D is undetermined. CDR1 is ENHRY and CDR2 is SYGVKD in the germline V gene. The CDR3 is 13 residues long. Trimming took off 6 bases at V and 7 bases at J, with 13 bases between the two ends. The CDR3, as DNA: TGTGCCATCAGGGACCCCCGGGAGAACACCATATATTTT. Encoded protein: CAIRDPRENTIYF.

The chain has TRBV18 and TRBJ2-5; tentative D call: TRBD2 (5 bases). CDR3 size: 14 residues. The V gene lost 0 bases and the J gene lost 5 bases, with 10 bases spanning the gap. In germline, CDR1 is KGHSH, CDR2 LQKENI. The CDR3 DNA reads as TGTGCCAGCTCACCACCGGACTCCAGGGAGACCCAGTACTTC. It is translated as CASSPPDSRETQYF.

The rearrangement links TRBV6-5 to TRBJ1-4; D gene ambiguous. This CDR3 has 15 residues. From germline, CDR1 is MNHEY and CDR2 SVGAGI. Trimming cost V 5 bases and J 0 bases, with 10 bases left between them. The DNA of the CDR3 is TGTGCCAGCAGTCGCGAAACTGCAACTAATGAAAAACTGTTTTTT. Translation gives CASSRETATNEKLFF.

This sequence joins TRBV7-6 and TRBJ2-1, with 11 bases that match TRBD2. The V and J ends lost 5 bases and 7 bases, in that order; junction bases with no gene match: 10. This CDR3 contains 16 residues. Per the germline V gene, CDR1 is SGHVS and CDR2 is FNYEAQ. The DNA of the CDR3 is TGTGCCAGCAGCCCGAGGACTAGCGGGCCGCGGAATGAGCAGTTCTTC. Translation gives CASSPRTSGPRNEQFF.

This clone turned up a few times. The rearrangement uses TRBV9 and TRBJ2-5, with 7 bases fitting TRBD2. V shed 2 bases and J 5 bases; nucleotides not matched to a gene: 9. Germline CDR1 reads SGDLS; CDR2 reads YYNGEE. This CDR3 contains 15 residues. CDR3 sequence: CASSVSGLRVETQYF. The CDR3 DNA reads TGTGCCAGCAGCGTCTCGGGACTAAGGGTCGAGACCCAGTACTTC.

The rearrangement joins TRBV2 to TRBJ1-5, with D unclear. Trimming shortened V by 7 bases and J by 3 bases, and 13 bases separated the two germline ends. This CDR3 contains 14 residues. CDR1 is SNHLY, CDR2 FYNNEI, per germline. The CDR3 bases are TGTGCCAGCAACCCTGGGCAGTTCAATCAGCCCCAGCATTTT. It translates to CASNPGQFNQPQHF.

The rearrangement links TRBV5-4 to TRBJ2-3; 9 bases align to TRBD2. The germline CDR1 and CDR2 sequences are SGHNT and YYREEE (reference sequence). The V gene end was trimmed by 7 bases and the J gene end by 1 base; junction bases not matched to a gene: 4. This CDR3 comprises 14 residues. CDR3 amino acids: CASVPSGGTDTQYF. The CDR3 coding sequence is TGTGCCAGCGTTCCTAGCGGGGGCACAGATACGCAGTATTTT.

This sequence joins TRBV20-1 and TRBJ2-7; no reliable D call. V lost 5 bases, J lost 1 base, and 3 bases lay in between. The CDR3 extends over 10 amino acids. Per the germline V gene, CDR1 is DFQATT and CDR2 is SNEGSKA (reference sequence). CDR3 sequence: CSALSYEQYF. CDR3 in DNA: TGCAGTGCTCTATCCTACGAGCAGTACTTC.

The J gene is TRBJ2-7, the V gene TRBV7-6; TRBD1 matches at 10 bases. Unmatched junction bases numbered 6, after V lost 5 bases and J lost 2 bases. Germline V gene lookup returns CDR1 SGHVS and CDR2 FNYEAQ. The CDR3 contains 15 residues. In nucleotides, the CDR3 is TGTGCCAGCAGCGCCCGGACAGGGGGGACCTACGAGCAGTACTTC. Protein: CASSARTGGTYEQYF.

This clone was recorded at least ten times. The chain links TRBV6-4 to TRBJ2-2, with a weak D call TRBD1 (6 bases). Germline V CDR1 and CDR2: MRHNA, SNTAGT. V lost 0 bases to trimming and J lost 3 bases, with 14 bases between them. CDR3 length equals 17 residues. The DNA of the CDR3 is TGTGCCAGCAGTGACTCCGTAGGCAGGGGTGACACCGGGGAGCTGTTTTTT. Its translation is CASSDSVGRGDTGELFF.

This clone has only one observation. This sequence joins TRBV5-1 and TRBJ2-3; the D gene is possibly TRBD2 (6 bases). The germline V gene encodes CDR1 SGHRS and CDR2 YFSETQ. The V end was cut by 0 bases, the J end by 5 bases, with 13 bases between. CDR3 size: 15 residues. The CDR3 region has the DNA TGCGCCAGCAGCTTGGTCCTGGGTAGCGGAGATACGCAGTATTTT. The encoded protein is CASSLVLGSGDTQYF. Drawing the rest from reference TRBV5-1 and TRBJ2-3, the complete variable domain is KAGVTQTPRYLIKTRGQQVTLSCSPISGHRSVSWYQQTPGQGLQFLFEYFSETQRNKGNFPGRFSGRQFSNSRSEMNVSTLELGDSALYLCASSLVLGSGDTQYFGPGTRLTVL.

V gene TRBV28 combines with J gene TRBJ2-6, with D tentatively TRBD1 (6 bases). The CDR3 extends over 18 amino acids. The ends were cut back, 6 bases at V and 0 bases at J, with 18 bases in the middle. The V gene's germline CDR1 is MDHEN and CDR2 SYDVKM. The CDR3 here is CASSPPWDNFSGANVLTF. The CDR3 DNA follows: TGTGCCAGCAGCCCCCCTTGGGACAACTTCTCTGGGGCCAACGTCCTGACTTTC.

This clone appeared a single time. The chain links TRBV7-9 to TRBJ2-7, with 8 bases lining up with TRBD2. The CDR3 has 15 amino acids. The trim removed 0 bases at V and 4 bases at J, leaving 5 bases unmatched. Germline CDR1 reads SEHNR; CDR2 reads FQNEAQ (reference sequence). The CDR3 sequence: CASSLAGLVGYEQYF. CDR3 in DNA: TGTGCCAGCAGCTTAGCGGGACTAGTAGGTTACGAGCAGTACTTC.

The CDR3 bases are TGTGCCAGCACCCGGACAGGGTGGAATGAGCAGTTCTTC. Amino acids: CASTRTGWNEQFF. The chain has TRBV27 and TRBJ2-1; 8 bases are shared with TRBD1. Germline V gives CDR1 MNHEY, CDR2 SMNVEV (reference sequence). The CDR3 is made up of 13 amino acids. V gave up 7 bases and J gave up 7 bases; unmatched junction bases: 6.

This clone was recorded only once. The gene calls are TRBV5-1 and TRBJ1-2; TRBD1 matches at 9 bases. The J segment lost 7 bases and the V segment lost 3 bases, leaving 7 bases of the junction unmatched. The germline CDR1 and CDR2 sequences are SGHRS and YFSETQ. The CDR3 has 14 amino acids. The CDR3 sequence is CASSWGDRDSGYTF. DNA of the CDR3: TGCGCCAGCAGCTGGGGGGACAGGGATAGTGGCTACACCTTC.

The rearrangement links TRBV19 to TRBJ2-7; 9 nucleotides line up with TRBD2. J lost 3 bases, V lost 0 bases, and 6 bases had no gene match. Germline V gene sequence: CDR1 LNHDA, CDR2 SQIVND (reference sequence). CDR3 length: 16 amino acids. CDR3 sequence: CASSIDLVAGDYEQYF. For the CDR3, the DNA is TGTGCCAGTAGTATAGATCTGGTAGCGGGGGACTACGAGCAGTACTTC.

V is TRBV27 and J is TRBJ2-7, with TRBD1 matching 8 bases. The V segment lost 2 bases and the J segment 0 bases; nucleotides outside the gene matches: 6. The V gene's germline CDR1 is MNHEY and CDR2 SMNVEV (reference sequence). CDR3 length: 16 residues. DNA for the CDR3: TGTGCCAGCAGTTTAGGCTGGACAGGGAGCTCCTACGAGCAGTACTTC. Translated, it gives CASSLGWTGSSYEQYF.

The chain recombines TRBV5-1 with TRBJ1-2; unclear D gene. The ends were cut back, 1 base at V and 5 bases at J, with 9 bases in the middle. This CDR3 region has 13 residues. Germline-derived CDR1 and CDR2 are SGHRS and YFSETQ. The CDR3 bases are TGCGCCAGCAGCTTGTACGGCGGTTATGGCTACACCTTC. It yields the protein CASSLYGGYGYTF.

J is TRBJ1-4 and V is TRBV19; no clear D gene. With 6 bases removed from V and 0 bases from J, the gap between germline ends came to 14 bases. Germline V gene sequence: CDR1 LNHDA, CDR2 SQIVND (reference sequence). This CDR3 comprises 16 residues. The CDR3 is CASSISGYATNEKLFF. DNA for the CDR3: TGTGCCAGTAGCATATCAGGATATGCAACTAATGAAAAACTGTTTTTT.

The rearrangement links TRBV7-8 to TRBJ2-3; D is perhaps TRBD2 (5 bases). This CDR3 has 15 amino acids. Looked up from germline, CDR1 is SGHVS and CDR2 is FQNEAQ. V shed 5 bases and J shed 4 bases, with 16 bases lying between them. Here the CDR3 reads CASSPPAPSPDTQYF. CDR3 in DNA: TGTGCCAGCAGCCCCCCGGCCCCTAGCCCAGATACGCAGTATTTT. Complete variable domain (other parts from reference TRBV7-8 and TRBJ2-3): GAGVSQSPRYKVAKRGQDVALRCDPISGHVSLFWYQQALGQGPEFLTYFQNEAQLDKSGLPSDRFFAERPEGSVSTLKIQRTQQEDSAVYLCASSPPAPSPDTQYFGPGTRLTVL.

This rearrangement joins TRBV18 to TRBJ2-7, with TRBD1 as a possible D gene (5 bases). V shed 0 bases and J shed 5 bases, with 11 bases lying between them. The germline gives CDR1 KGHSH, CDR2 LQKENI. CDR3 length: 14 amino acids. The CDR3 sequence: CASSPPGRAHEQYF. For the CDR3, the DNA is TGTGCCAGCTCACCACCGGGCAGGGCCCACGAGCAGTACTTC.

The chain uses TRBV27 and TRBJ2-1; D is perhaps TRBD2 (5 bases). CDR1 and CDR2 from the germline V gene are MNHEY and SMNVEV (reference sequence). The V end lost 7 bases, the J end lost 2 bases, and 12 bases lay between the germline ends. The CDR3 length is 14 residues. The CDR3 region is CASKWLAPYNEQFF. CDR3 in DNA: TGTGCCAGCAAGTGGCTAGCTCCCTACAATGAGCAGTTCTTC.

The genes are TRBV11-2 and TRBJ2-3, with D maybe TRBD1 (6 bases). The length of the CDR3 is 13 residues. Trimming stripped 6 bases from V and 7 bases from J, with 14 bases between. Germline CDR1 SGHAT, CDR2 FQNNGV. CDR3 bases: TGTGCCAGCAGATCATACCAGGGGCATACGCAGTATTTT. Translating gives CASRSYQGHTQYF.

The chain combines TRBV2 with TRBJ1-2; 10 positions agree with TRBD1. CDR3 length equals 13 residues. V gave up 6 bases and J gave up 7 bases; unmatched junction bases: 5. Looked up from germline, CDR1 is SNHLY and CDR2 is FYNNEI. The CDR3 DNA reads as TGTGCCAGCAGGGGACAGGGGAGGGGTGGCTACACCTTC. Translation gives CASRGQGRGGYTF.

The rearrangement joins TRBV4-1 to TRBJ2-7; 8 bases agree with TRBD2. After removal of 4 bases from V and 0 bases from J, the junction contained 5 bases not matched to a gene. This CDR3 comprises 15 residues. The germline gives CDR1 MGHRA, CDR2 YSYEKL. The CDR3 here is CASSPAGGLSYEQYF. The CDR3 DNA is TGCGCCAGCAGCCCTGCGGGGGGTCTCTCCTACGAGCAGTACTTC.